This is a list of T cell receptor beta chains from one sample in a study of CD8 T cells in ankylosing spondylitis. TCRdb fed the 5' RACE reads into MiXCR, producing one record per CDR3 protein. The data show fewer than 750,000 distinct CDR3 sequences, 15% to 20% seen once. The sequenced material came from blood, either unsorted or a sorted T cell fraction (not recorded which). These receptors were taken from a male donor with ankylosing spondylitis. Both conserved end residues are part of each CDR3.

>TRBV20-1
CSASRSGAKETQYF
>TRBV20-1
CSAPLGGRGAGELFF
>TRBV7-9
CASTQANTEAFF
>TRBV12-3/TRBV12-4
CASSPPGEGGKLFF
>TRBV5-5
CASSPSGQGFSEQYF
>TRBV5-1
CASSRRDNGYTF
>TRBV29-1
CSVGGTGSGNTIYF
>TRBV12-3/TRBV12-4
CASRRRYNEQFF
>TRBV20-1
CSASSGTDLLITTDTQYF
>TRBV27
CASSLSSETDTQYF
>TRBV28
CASSSYGTVNSYEQYF
>TRBV12-3/TRBV12-4
CASSSPMLRGGEQFF
>TRBV3-1
CASSQRTGTEAFF
>TRBV27
CASSLEFSGANVLTF
>TRBV20-1
CSAHRSGRGSYNEQFF
>TRBV6-1
CASLYRGKNYEQYF
>TRBV12-3/TRBV12-4
CASRLTGSSEKLFF
>TRBV25-1
CASSEYNEGLNEKLFF
>TRBV20-1
CSASTGSSYNEQFF
>TRBV12-3/TRBV12-4
CASTFRGTYGYTF
>TRBV7-9
CASSSLGSGGSYEQFF
>TRBV4-1
CASSQEGRAGGTIYF
>TRBV7-2
CASSLDSPYNEQFF
>TRBV10-3
CAISVGGGGYNEQFF
>TRBV12-3/TRBV12-4
CASSPTSGGMDTQYF
>TRBV6-1
CASKPGLAAAYEQYF
>TRBV6-1
CASYPRTDYGYTF
>TRBV7-9
CASSLAKEQYF
>TRBV27
CATQRGSNEQFF
>TRBV29-1
CSVEVFNSGNTIYF
>TRBV6-2/TRBV6-3
CATSPLTEQFF
>TRBV15
CATSRGWGFDTDTQYF
>TRBV9
CASSVGGAGTEAFF
>TRBV7-9
CASSPSTGDETQYF
>TRBV3-1
CASSQDMGNYGYTF
>TRBV25-1
CASSEYYQGRVGETQYF
>TRBV20-1
CSAPPGTSGSTGQFF
>TRBV5-1
CASSLVYRPEDTQYF
>TRBV3-1
CASSRPGPPYEQYF
>TRBV12-3/TRBV12-4
CASSSLDRGDTEAFF
>TRBV15
CATSRVGQGNEQFF
>TRBV2
CASNRQGGSPLHF
>TRBV12-3/TRBV12-4
CASTSRTRTYSYNEQFF
>TRBV20-1
CSALWGGRNTIYF
>TRBV16
CASSQSADRRYGYTF
>TRBV28
CASTQGGLAKNIQYF
>TRBV12-3/TRBV12-4
CASSSPYRQGDLNNQPQHF